The 6 T cell receptor beta chains given below trace back to one sample, sequenced in a study of beta chain features in type 1 diabetes. Findings and caveats of the study: Patients with Type 1 diabetes showed moderately but significantly shorter TCRB CDR3s in all four CD4+ subsets.

The antigens these receptors bind are not known. Every isolated RNA sample was fully reverse transcribed, so sequencing captured expressed TCRB transcripts. Generated by immunoSEQ multiplex PCR, the TCRdb table keeps only in-frame clones and is missing some. This sample carries roughly 730,000 clones, roughly an eighth of them seen once, and the ten largest clones take 0.022%. Sequenced material: naive CD4+ T cells from blood. These receptors all come from a man aged 18 to 30 with type 1 diabetes.

This clone was observed a few times. At the DNA level, this CDR3 is encoded by other sequences in the same sample as well. The V gene is TRBV30, the J gene TRBJ2-3, with 9 bases identical to TRBD2. This CDR3 contains 14 residues. The V segment lost 8 bases and the J segment 11 bases; nucleotides outside the gene matches: 17. CDR1 GTSNPN and CDR2 SVGIG come from the germline V gene (reference sequence). This CDR3 reads CARMASGAREEQYF. The CDR3 DNA follows: TGTGCCCGGATGGCTAGCGGGGCGCGGGAGGAGCAGTATTTT.

This clone was observed a few times. V is TRBV6-5 and J is TRBJ2-3; no definite D call. Germline lookup yields CDR1 MNHEY and CDR2 SVGAGI. The CDR3 sequence is 14 residues long. Between the trimmed V and J ends, which lost 6 bases and 5 bases, there was a span of 15 bases. CDR3 protein: CASSRGIAGDTQYF. The CDR3, as DNA: TGTGCCAGCAGCCGCGGTATAGCTGGAGATACGCAGTATTTT.

This clone was observed a handful of times. CDR3 loop: CASSPSGSTDTQYF. The CDR3 DNA reads TGTGCCAGCAGCCCAAGCGGGAGCACAGATACGCAGTATTTT. The rearrangement links TRBV7-2 to TRBJ2-3; D is perhaps TRBD2 (6 bases). V lost 5 bases to trimming and J lost 0 bases, with 9 bases between them. This CDR3 spans 14 amino acids. CDR1 and CDR2 (germline): SGHTA, FQGNSA.

This clone has only a few counts. V gene TRBV11-2 combines with J gene TRBJ2-1; D may match TRBD1 or TRBD2 (5 bases each). Trimming pared 4 bases from V and 3 bases from J, leaving 19 bases between. The CDR3 sequence is 17 residues long. Germline CDR1 is SGHAT and CDR2 is FQNNGV. CDR3: CASSYKGSWGIYNEQFF. CDR3 in DNA: TGTGCCAGCAGCTATAAAGGAAGTTGGGGGATCTACAATGAGCAGTTCTTC. The whole variable domain, remainder taken from reference TRBV11-2 and TRBJ2-1, is EAGVAQSPRYKIIEKRQSVAFWCNPISGHATLYWYQQILGQGPKLLIQFQNNGVVDDSQLPKDRFSAERLKGVDSTLKIQPAKLEDSAVYLCASSYKGSWGIYNEQFFGPGTRLTVL.

The chain links TRBV5-1 to TRBJ1-2; unclear D gene. CDR1 and CDR2 (germline): SGHRS, YFSETQ. V lost 4 bases and J 0 bases, leaving 7 bases between the germline ends. The CDR3 sequence is 13 residues long. CDR3 bases: TGCGCCAGCAGCGGAGACCCTAACTATGGCTACACCTTC. It codes for CASSGDPNYGYTF.

V gene TRBV19 combines with J gene TRBJ2-7, with 7 bases fitting TRBD1. The CDR3 runs to 13 residues. With V trimmed by 5 bases and J by 2 bases, 3 bases remained unmatched. The germline gives CDR1 LNHDA, CDR2 SQIVND (reference sequence). This CDR3 is CASSSGQTYEQYF. The CDR3 DNA follows: TGTGCCAGTAGTTCGGGACAGACCTACGAGCAGTACTTC.